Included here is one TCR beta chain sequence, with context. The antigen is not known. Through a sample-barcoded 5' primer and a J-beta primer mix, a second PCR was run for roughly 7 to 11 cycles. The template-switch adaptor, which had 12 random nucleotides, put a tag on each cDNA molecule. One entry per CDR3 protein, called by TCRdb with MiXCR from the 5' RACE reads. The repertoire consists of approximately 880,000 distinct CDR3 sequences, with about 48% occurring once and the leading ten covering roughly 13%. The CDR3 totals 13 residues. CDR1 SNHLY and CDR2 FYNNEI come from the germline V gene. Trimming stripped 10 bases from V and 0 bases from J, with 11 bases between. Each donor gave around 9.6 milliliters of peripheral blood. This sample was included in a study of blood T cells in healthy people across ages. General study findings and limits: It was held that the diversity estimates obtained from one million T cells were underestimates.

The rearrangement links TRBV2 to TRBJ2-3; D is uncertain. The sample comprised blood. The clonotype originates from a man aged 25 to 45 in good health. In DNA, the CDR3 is TGTGCCAAGGATCAGCCTAGCACAGATACGCAGTATTTT. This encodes CAKDQPSTDTQYF.